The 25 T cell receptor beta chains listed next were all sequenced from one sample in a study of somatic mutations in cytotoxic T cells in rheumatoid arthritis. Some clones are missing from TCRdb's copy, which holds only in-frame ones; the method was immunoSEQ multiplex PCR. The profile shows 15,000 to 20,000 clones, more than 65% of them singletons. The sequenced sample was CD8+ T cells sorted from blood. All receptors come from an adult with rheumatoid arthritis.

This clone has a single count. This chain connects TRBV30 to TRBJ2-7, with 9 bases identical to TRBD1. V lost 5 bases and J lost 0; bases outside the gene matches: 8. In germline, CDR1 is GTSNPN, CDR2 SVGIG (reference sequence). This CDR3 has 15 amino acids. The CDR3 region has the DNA TGTGCCTGGCAGTCCCGGGACAGGGCCTCCTACGAGCAGTACTTC. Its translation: CAWQSRDRASYEQYF.

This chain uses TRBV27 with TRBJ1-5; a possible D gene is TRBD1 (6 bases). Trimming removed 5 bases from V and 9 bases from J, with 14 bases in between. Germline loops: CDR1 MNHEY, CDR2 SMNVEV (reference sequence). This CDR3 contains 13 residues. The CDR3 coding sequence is TGTGCCAGCAGTCCTCAGGGGAGCCGGCCCCAGCATTTT. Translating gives CASSPQGSRPQHF.

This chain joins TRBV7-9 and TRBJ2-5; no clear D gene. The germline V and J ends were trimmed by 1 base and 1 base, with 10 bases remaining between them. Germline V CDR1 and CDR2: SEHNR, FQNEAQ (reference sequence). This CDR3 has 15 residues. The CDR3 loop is CASSLGGFAQETQYF. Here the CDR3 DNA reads TGTGCCAGCAGCTTAGGAGGTTTCGCCCAAGAGACCCAGTACTTC.

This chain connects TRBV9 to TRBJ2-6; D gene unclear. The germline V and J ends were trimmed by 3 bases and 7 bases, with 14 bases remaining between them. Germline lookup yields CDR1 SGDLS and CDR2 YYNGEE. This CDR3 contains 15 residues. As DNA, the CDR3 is TGTGCCAGCAGCGACGACGGCGCTAGAGCCAACGTCCTGACTTTC. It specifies CASSDDGARANVLTF.

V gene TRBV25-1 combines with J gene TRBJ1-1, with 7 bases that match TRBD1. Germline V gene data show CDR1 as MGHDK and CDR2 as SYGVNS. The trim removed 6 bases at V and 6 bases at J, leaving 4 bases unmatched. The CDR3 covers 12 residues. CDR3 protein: CASRQGRAEAFF. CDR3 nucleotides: TGTGCCAGCAGACAGGGGAGGGCTGAAGCTTTCTTT.

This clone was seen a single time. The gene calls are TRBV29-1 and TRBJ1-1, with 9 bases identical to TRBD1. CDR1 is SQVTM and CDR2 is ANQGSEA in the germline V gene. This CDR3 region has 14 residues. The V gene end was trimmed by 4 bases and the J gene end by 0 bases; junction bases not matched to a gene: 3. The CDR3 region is CSVVGQGLNTEAFF. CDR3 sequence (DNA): TGCAGCGTTGTCGGACAGGGGCTGAACACTGAAGCTTTCTTT.

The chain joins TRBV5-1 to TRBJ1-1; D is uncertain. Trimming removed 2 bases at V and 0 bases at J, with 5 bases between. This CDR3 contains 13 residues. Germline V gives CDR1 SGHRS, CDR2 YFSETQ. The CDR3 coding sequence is TGCGCCAGCAGCTTAGTCATGAACACTGAAGCTTTCTTT. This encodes CASSLVMNTEAFF. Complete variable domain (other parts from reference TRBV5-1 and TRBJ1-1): KAGVTQTPRYLIKTRGQQVTLSCSPISGHRSVSWYQQTPGQGLQFLFEYFSETQRNKGNFPGRFSGRQFSNSRSEMNVSTLELGDSALYLCASSLVMNTEAFFGQGTRLTVV.

DNA of the CDR3: TGTGCCATCAGTGAGTTGACAGGACTCAGAAGCTACGAGCAGTACTTC. Translating it yields CAISELTGLRSYEQYF. The V call is TRBV10-3, the J call TRBJ2-7, with a possible D match to TRBD1 (6 bases). Per germline, CDR1 ENHRY and CDR2 SYGVKD. Trimming left V 1 base short and J 3 bases short, with 16 bases between. The CDR3 is made up of 16 amino acids.

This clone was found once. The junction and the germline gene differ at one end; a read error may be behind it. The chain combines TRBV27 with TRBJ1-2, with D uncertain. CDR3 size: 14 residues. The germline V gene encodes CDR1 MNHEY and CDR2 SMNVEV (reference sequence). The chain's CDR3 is CTSSLRGIGYGYTF. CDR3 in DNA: TGTACCAGCAGTTTACGAGGGATTGGGTATGGCTACACCTTC.

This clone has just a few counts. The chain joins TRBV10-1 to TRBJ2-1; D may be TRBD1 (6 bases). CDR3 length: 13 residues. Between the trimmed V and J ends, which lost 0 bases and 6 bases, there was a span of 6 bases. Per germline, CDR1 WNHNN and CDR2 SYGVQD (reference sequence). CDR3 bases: TGCGCCAGCAGTGAGTCAGGGGGCAATGAGCAGTTCTTC. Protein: CASSESGGNEQFF.

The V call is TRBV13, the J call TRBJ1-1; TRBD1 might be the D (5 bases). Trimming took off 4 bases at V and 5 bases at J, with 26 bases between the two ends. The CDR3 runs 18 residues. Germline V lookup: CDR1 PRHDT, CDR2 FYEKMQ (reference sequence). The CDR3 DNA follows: TGTGCCAGCAGCTCCTTGCAAGGGAAGGCAGCGGAGGGGACTGAAGCTTTCTTT. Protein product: CASSSLQGKAAEGTEAFF.

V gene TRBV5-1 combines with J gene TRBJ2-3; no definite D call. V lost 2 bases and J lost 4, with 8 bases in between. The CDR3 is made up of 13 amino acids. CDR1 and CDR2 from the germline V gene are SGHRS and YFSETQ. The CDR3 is CASSFTTSDTQYF. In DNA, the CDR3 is TGCGCCAGCAGCTTTACTACATCAGATACGCAGTATTTT.

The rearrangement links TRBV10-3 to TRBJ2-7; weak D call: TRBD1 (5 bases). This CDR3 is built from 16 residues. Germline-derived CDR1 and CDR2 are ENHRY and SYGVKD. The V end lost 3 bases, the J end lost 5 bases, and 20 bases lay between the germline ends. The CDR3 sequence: CAISDSDSTFVDEQYF. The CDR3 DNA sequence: TGTGCCATCAGTGATTCTGACAGTACCTTTGTCGACGAGCAGTACTTC.

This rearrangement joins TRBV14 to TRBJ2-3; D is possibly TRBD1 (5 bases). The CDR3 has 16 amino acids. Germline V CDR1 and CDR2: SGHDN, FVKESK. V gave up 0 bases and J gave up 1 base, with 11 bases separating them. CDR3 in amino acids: CASSQDWARGTDTQYF. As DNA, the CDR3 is TGTGCCAGCAGCCAAGATTGGGCCAGGGGCACAGATACGCAGTATTTT.

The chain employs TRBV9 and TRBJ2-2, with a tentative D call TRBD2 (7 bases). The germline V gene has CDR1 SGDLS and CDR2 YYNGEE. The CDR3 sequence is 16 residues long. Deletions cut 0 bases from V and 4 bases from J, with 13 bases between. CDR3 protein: CASSVEGGGVTGELFF. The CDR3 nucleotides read TGTGCCAGCAGCGTAGAAGGGGGGGGCGTCACCGGGGAGCTGTTTTTT.

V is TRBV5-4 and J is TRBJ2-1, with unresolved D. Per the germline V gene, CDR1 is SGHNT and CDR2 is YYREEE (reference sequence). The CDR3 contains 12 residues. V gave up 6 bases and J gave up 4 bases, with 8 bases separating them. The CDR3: CASTLGYNEQFF. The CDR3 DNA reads TGTGCCAGCACCCTGGGGTACAATGAGCAGTTCTTC. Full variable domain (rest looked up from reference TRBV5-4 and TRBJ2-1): ETGVTQSPTHLIKTRGQQVTLRCSSQSGHNTVSWYQQALGQGPQFIFQYYREEENGRGNFPPRFSGLQFPNYSSELNVNALELDDSALYLCASTLGYNEQFFGPGTRLTVL.

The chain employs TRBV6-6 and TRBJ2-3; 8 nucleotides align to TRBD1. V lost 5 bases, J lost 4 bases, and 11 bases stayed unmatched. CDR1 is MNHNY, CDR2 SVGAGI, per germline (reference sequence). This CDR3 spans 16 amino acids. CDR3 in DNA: TGTGCCAGCAGTGTCCCCGGGACAGGCCCTTCAGATACGCAGTATTTT. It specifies CASSVPGTGPSDTQYF.

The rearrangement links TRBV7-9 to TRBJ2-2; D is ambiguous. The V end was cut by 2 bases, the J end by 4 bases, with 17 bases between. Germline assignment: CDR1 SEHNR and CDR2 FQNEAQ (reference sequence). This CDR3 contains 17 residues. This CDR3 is CASSLPLIGLGTGELFF. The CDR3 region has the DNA TGTGCCAGCAGCTTACCTCTAATAGGTTTGGGCACCGGGGAGCTGTTTTTT.

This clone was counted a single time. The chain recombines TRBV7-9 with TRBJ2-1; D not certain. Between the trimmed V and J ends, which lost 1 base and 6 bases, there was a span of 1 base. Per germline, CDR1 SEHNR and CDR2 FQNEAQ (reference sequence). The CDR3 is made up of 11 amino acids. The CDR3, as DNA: TGTGCCAGCAGCTTAGGCAATGAGCAGTTCTTC. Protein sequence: CASSLGNEQFF.

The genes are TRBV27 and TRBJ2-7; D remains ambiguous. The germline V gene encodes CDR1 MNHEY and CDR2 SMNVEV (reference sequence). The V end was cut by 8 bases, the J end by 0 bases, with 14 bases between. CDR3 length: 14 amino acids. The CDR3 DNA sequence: TGTGCCAGCCAGCCGGTCGAGAGCTCCTACGAGCAGTACTTC. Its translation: CASQPVESSYEQYF.

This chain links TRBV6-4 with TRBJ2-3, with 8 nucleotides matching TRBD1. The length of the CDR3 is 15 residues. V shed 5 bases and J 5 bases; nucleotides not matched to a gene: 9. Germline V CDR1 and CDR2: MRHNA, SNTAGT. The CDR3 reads CASSKTGEVKDTQYF. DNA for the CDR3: TGTGCCAGCAGTAAGACAGGGGAGGTCAAAGATACGCAGTATTTT.

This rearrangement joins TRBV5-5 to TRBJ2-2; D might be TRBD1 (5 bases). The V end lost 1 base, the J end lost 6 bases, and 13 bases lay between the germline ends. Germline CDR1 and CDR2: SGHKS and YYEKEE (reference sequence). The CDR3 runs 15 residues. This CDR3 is CASSLLVQGSGELFF. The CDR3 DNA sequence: TGTGCCAGCAGCTTGCTGGTCCAGGGTTCCGGGGAGCTGTTTTTT.

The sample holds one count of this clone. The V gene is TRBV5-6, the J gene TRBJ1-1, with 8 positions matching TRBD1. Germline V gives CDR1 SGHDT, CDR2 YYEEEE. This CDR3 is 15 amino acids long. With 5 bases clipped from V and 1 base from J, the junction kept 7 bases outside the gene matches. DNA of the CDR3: TGTGCCAGCAGGACAAGCGACAGGGGGAACACTGAAGCTTTCTTT. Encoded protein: CASRTSDRGNTEAFF.

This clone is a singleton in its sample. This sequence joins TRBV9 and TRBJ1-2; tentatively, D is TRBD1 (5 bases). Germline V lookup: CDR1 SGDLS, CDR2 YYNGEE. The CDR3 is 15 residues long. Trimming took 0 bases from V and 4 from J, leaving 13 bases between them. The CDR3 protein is CASSVGSGLAYGYTF. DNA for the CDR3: TGTGCCAGCAGCGTAGGGTCAGGGTTGGCCTATGGCTACACCTTC.

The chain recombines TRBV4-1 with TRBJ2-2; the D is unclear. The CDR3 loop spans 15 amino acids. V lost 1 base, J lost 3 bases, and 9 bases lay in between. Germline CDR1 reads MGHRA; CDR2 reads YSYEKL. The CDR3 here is CASSQVPRDTGELFF. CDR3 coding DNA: TGCGCCAGCAGCCAAGTCCCTAGAGACACCGGGGAGCTGTTTTTT.